Given below is one T cell receptor (beta chain) in context. Its cognate antigen is unknown. The PCR used 60 Vbeta and 13 Jbeta primers. Repertoires were generated with immunoSEQ multiplex PCR, while TCRdb's copy carries only in-frame clones and drops some. The table lists approximately 58,000 clones, around 83% of them singletons. Trimming cost V 7 bases and J 2 bases, with 15 bases left between them. Germline loops: CDR1 SQVTM, CDR2 ANQGSEA. The CDR3 runs 14 residues. This record belongs to a study of cytomegalovirus exposure and HLA in healthy donors. Study findings and constraints: Several V segments, TRBV6-2 and TRBV6-3 among them, could not be told apart and were dropped.

The source is a man under 40 in good health and CMV-seronegative. The chain recombines TRBV29-1 with TRBJ1-3; D is uncertain. Sequences were obtained from PBMCs. CDR3 protein: CSALRTETGNTIYF. CDR3 in DNA: TGCAGCGCCCTCCGGACTGAGACTGGAAACACCATATATTTT.